This TCR beta chain stems from a study of T cell repertoires in cytomegalovirus infection. A remark on this clonotype: The antigen is undetermined. At one end the junction does not follow the germline gene, possibly because of a read error.

There are 16 residues in the CDR3. The germline gives CDR1 SGHTA, CDR2 FQGTGA. TCRdb re-derived calls from the reads in MiXCR, one entry per CDR3 protein. The sample records fewer than 950,000 distinct CDR3 sequences, approximately 29% being singletons. The TCR was taken from a human donor in good health (CMV status not recorded). Some clones in this sample may be carry-over from other donors' samples. The chain is built from TRBV7-3 and TRBJ1-5; D is undetermined. The source was cultured CD8+ T cells from PBMCs, collected from culture after CMV antigen stimulation. CDR3 DNA: TGTGCCAGTAGCTTAGGCGGGAGACCTAGCAATCAGCCCCAGCATTTT. Amino acid sequence: CASSLGGRPSNQPQHF.